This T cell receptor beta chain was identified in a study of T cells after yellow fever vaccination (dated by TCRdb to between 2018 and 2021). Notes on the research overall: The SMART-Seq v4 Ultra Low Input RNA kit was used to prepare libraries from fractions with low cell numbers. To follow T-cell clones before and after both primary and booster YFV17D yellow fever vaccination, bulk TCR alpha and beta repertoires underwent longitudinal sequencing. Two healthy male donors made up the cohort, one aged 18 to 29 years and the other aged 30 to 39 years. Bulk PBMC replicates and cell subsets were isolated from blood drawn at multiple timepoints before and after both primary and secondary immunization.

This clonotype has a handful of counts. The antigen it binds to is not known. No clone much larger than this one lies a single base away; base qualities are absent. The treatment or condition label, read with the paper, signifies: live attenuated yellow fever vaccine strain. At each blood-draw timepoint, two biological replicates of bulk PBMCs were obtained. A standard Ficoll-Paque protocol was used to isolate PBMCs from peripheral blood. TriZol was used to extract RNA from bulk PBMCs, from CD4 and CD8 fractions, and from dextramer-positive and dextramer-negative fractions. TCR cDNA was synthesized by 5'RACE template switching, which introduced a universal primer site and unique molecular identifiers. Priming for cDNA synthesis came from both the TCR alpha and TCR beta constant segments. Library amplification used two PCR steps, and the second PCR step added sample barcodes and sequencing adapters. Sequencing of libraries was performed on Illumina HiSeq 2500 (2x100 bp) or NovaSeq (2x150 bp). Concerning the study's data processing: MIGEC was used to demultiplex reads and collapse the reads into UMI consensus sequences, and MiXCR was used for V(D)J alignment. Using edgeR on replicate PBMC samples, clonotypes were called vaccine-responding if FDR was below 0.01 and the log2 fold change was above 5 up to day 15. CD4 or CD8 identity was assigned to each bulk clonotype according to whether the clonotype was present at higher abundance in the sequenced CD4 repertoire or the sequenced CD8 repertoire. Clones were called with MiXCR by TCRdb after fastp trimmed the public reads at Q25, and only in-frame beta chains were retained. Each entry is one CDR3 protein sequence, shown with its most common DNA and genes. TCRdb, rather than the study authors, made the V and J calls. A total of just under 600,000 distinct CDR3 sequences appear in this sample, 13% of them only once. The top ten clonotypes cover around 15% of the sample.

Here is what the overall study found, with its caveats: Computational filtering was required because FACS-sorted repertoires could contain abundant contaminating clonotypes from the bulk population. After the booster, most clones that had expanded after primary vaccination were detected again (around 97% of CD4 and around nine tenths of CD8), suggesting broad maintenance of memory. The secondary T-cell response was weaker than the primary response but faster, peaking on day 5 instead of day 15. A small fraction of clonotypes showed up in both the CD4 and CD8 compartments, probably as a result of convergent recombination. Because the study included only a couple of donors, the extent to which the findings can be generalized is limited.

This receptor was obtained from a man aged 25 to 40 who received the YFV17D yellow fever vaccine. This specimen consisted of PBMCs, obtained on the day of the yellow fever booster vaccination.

The sequenced DNA: TGTGCCAGCAGTTACGGGCCTTTCGCGGGAGGGCCTGGCCCACCGGATACGCAGTATTTT. Translation gives CASSYGPFAGGPGPPDTQYF. The rearrangement joined TRBV6-2 or TRBV6-3 to TRBJ2-3, with 9 bases in between that match TRBD2. V has 2 bases trimmed and J has 6 bases trimmed; junction bases matching no gene number 21. Reading from cysteine to phenylalanine, the CDR3 counts 20 amino acids. The CDR3 DNA has 60 bases and is translated from base 1. As encoded in the germline V gene, CDR1 is MNHEY while CDR2 is SVGEGT.